This T cell receptor (beta chain) was observed in a study of immune characterization of retroperitoneal liposarcoma. This CDR3 has 11 amino acids. CDR1 and CDR2 (germline): MNHNS, SASEGT. V lost 6 bases to trimming and J lost 7 bases, with 9 bases between them. Using its own MiXCR run on the PCR reads, TCRdb lists one record per CDR3 protein. The repertoire has approximately 11,000 distinct CDR3 sequences, around 28% of them found once; the top ten carry 8.3%. In this sample, this clonotype is medium-sized. Sample: tumor tissue. V and J are TRBV6-1 and TRBJ2-5; D is unclear. The TCR sequence derives from a male donor with retroperitoneal liposarcoma. The CDR3 nucleotides read TGTGCCAGCAGCAGTCCGGGGACCCAGTACTTC. It encodes CASSSPGTQYF.